This section outlines one TCR beta chain sequence together with its context. The record originates from a study of monozygotic twins with inflammatory bowel disease. Blood samples of approximately 2.5 ml were drawn from every donor. Unsorted whole blood yielded the total RNA, with T cells left unselected. TCRdb reworked the 5' RACE reads into one entry per CDR3 protein, no DNA. This sample contains fewer than 200,000 distinct CDR3 sequences. The CDR3 is made up of 13 amino acids. The V gene's germline CDR1 is LNHNV and CDR2 YYDKDF (reference sequence). Input material: blood. The chain combines TRBV15 with TRBJ1-4. The clonotype was recovered from a human donor with ulcerative colitis or Crohn's disease, or a healthy co-twin of an affected twin (not recorded which). This chain's CDR3 is CATSPLYPEKLFF.